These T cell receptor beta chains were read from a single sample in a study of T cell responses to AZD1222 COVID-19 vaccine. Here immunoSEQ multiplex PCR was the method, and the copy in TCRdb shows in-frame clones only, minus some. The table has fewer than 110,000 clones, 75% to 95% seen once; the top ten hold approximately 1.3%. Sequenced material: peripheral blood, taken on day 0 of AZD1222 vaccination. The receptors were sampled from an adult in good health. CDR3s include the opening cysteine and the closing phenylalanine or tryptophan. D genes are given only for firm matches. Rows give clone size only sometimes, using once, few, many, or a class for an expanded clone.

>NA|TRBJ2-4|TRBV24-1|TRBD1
CATSDSDRTNIQYF
TGTGCCACCAGTGACTCGGACAGGACTAACATTCAGTACTTC
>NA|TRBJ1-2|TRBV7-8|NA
CASSLKPYGYTF
TGTGCCAGCAGCTTAAAACCCTATGGCTACACCTTC
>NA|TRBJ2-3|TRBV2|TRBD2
CASTGGSGTDTQYF
TGTGCCAGCACCGGGGGGTCCGGCACAGATACGCAGTATTTT
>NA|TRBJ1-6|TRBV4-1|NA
CASSQWPRGSYNSPLHF
TGCGCCAGCAGCCAATGGCCGAGGGGCTCCTATAATTCACCCCTCCACTTT
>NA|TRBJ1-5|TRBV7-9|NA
CASSLGQRSNQPQHF
TGTGCCAGCAGCTTGGGGCAACGAAGCAATCAGCCCCAGCATTTT
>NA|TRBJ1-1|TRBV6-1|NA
CASSEFLRHPNTEAFF
TGTGCCAGCAGTGAATTTCTCCGGCACCCGAACACTGAAGCTTTCTTT
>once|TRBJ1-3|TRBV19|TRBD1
CASSSQGDSGNTIYF
TGTGCCAGTAGCAGCCAGGGGGACTCTGGAAACACCATATATTTT
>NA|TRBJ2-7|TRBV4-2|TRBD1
CASSQQGAYEQYF
TGTGCCAGCAGCCAACAGGGGGCCTACGAGCAGTACTTC
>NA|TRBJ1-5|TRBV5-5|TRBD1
CASSPGTGGSGNQPQHF
TGTGCCAGCAGTCCCGGGACAGGGGGTTCGGGCAATCAGCCCCAGCATTTT
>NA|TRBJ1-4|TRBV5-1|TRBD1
CASSLGDRHATNEKLFF
TGCGCCAGCAGCTTGGGGGACAGGCATGCAACTAATGAAAAACTGTTTTTT
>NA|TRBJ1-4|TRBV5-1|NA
CASSSSPGQREKLFF
TGCGCCAGCAGCTCGTCCCCCGGACAACGGGAAAAACTGTTTTTT
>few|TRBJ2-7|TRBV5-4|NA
CASSLAGSISYEQYF
TGTGCCAGCAGCTTGGCAGGGTCCATCAGTTACGAGCAGTACTTC
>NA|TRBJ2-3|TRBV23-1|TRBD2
CASSQHTGTSGESTDTQYF
TGCGCCAGCAGTCAACATACCGGGACTAGCGGGGAGTCCACAGATACGCAGTATTTT
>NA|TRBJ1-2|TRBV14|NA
CASSQTGGYGYTF
TGTGCCAGCAGCCAGACGGGGGGGTATGGCTACACCTTC
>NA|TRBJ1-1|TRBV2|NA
CASMAIGLNTEAFF
TGTGCCAGCATGGCTATCGGGCTGAACACTGAAGCTTTCTTT
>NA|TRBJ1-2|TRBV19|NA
CASSTQSANYGYTF
TGTGCCAGTAGCACTCAGAGTGCTAACTATGGCTACACCTTC
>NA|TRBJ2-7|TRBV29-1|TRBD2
CSVGGRGEHEQYF
TGCAGCGTTGGTGGACGGGGGGAACACGAGCAGTACTTC
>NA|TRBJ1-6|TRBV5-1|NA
CASSPALGEANSPLHF
TGCGCCAGCAGCCCGGCTTTGGGGGAGGCAAATTCACCCCTCCACTTT
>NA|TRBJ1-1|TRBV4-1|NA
CASSQIWTGPIEAFF
TGCGCCAGCAGCCAGATTTGGACCGGGCCGATTGAGGCTTTCTTT
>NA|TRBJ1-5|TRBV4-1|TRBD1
CASSQGADGQGNQPQHF
TGCGCCAGCAGCCAAGGGGCCGACGGACAGGGCAATCAGCCCCAGCATTTT
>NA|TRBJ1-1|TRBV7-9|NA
CASSLMGLEEAFF
TGTGCCAGCAGCTTAATGGGTCTGGAGGAAGCTTTCTTT
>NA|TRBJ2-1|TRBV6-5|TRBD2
CASSYSSGGSYNEQFF
TGTGCCAGCAGTTACTCGAGCGGGGGTTCCTACAATGAGCAGTTCTTC